This T cell receptor beta chain was documented in a study of cytomegalovirus exposure and HLA in healthy donors. The wider study: A later analysis reported the same platform for the roughly 120 validation repertoires and the roughly 700 first-cohort repertoires. Study-wide results and limits: Confirmation in vitro established that a few CMV-associated chains were specific for CMV antigens. Reports showed the classifier diagnosing cytomegalovirus status with high specificity and sensitivity. Whilst most TCR sequences proved rare, a subset of public TCRs occurred across many donors.

The CDR3 consists of 14 residues. Per the germline V gene, CDR1 is SGHDT and CDR2 is YYEEEE. V lost 1 base, J lost 1 base, and 6 bases lay in between. Assay used: immunoSEQ multiplex PCR; TCRdb lists only in-frame clones, some missing. This table has 90,000 to 140,000 clones, around 83% appearing once. Turning to this clone: Its antigen remains unidentified.

The chain combines TRBV5-6 with TRBJ2-1; D gene uncertain. The sequencing sample was made of PBMCs. The receptor was derived from a woman between 18 and 29 years old in good health and CMV-seropositive. DNA of the CDR3: TGTGCCAGCAGCTTGCTTGCGTCCTACAATGAGCAGTTCTTC. This gives the protein CASSLLASYNEQFF.